This is a list of T cell receptor beta chains from one sample in a study of T cell clonotyping in hematopoietic cell transplantation. Sequencing used immunoSEQ multiplex PCR; TCRdb keeps in-frame clones, though not all of them. In the table there are about 13,000 clones, about 93% of which are singletons. Input material: peripheral blood mononuclear cells. The receptors stem from a young man in good health. Some clones in this sample may be carry-over from other donors' samples. The CDR3 runs from the conserved cysteine through the conserved F or W. D genes are given only for firm matches. The listing skips clone size in some rows; elsewhere it reads once, few, many or a size class.

size	V	length	D	J	DNA	CDR3
NA	TRBV25-1	14	TRBD2	TRBJ2-3	TGTGCCAGCAATCCTAGCGGGCCCCCAGATACGCAGTATTTT	CASNPSGPPDTQYF
NA	TRBV29-1	19	NA	TRBJ2-6	TGCAGCGTTGAAGTAGGCGGGGCGGGTGTCTCCTCTGGGGCCAACGTCCTGACTTTC	CSVEVGGAGVSSGANVLTF
once	TRBV5-8	17	NA	TRBJ2-7	TGTGCCAGCAGCTTTTTTTGGCAAGAGGGTAGCTCCTACGAGCAGTACTTC	CASSFFWQEGSSYEQYF
NA	TRBV4-1	16	NA	TRBJ1-2	TGCGCCAGCAGCCAAGAGGCGCTCCCGGTGGGGGGGGGCTACACCTTC	CASSQEALPVGGGYTF
NA	TRBV5-4	16	TRBD2	TRBJ2-7	TGTGCCAGCAGCCCCTCCGGACTAGCGGAGTCCTACGAGCAGTACTTC	CASSPSGLAESYEQYF
once	TRBV2	12	NA	TRBJ1-6	TGTGCCAGCAGAGTTTCTGAGGTTATCCTCCACTTT	CASRVSEVILHF
NA	TRBV12-5	13	NA	TRBJ1-2	TGTGCTAGTGGTTTGGGCGGCACCTATGGCTACACCTTC	CASGLGGTYGYTF
NA	TRBV29-1	12	TRBD1	TRBJ1-1	TGCAGCGTATGGGGGACAGGGACTGAAGCTTTCTTT	CSVWGTGTEAFF
NA	TRBV6-1	16	TRBD1	TRBJ1-5	TGTGCCAGCAGAGAAGGGGACAGGGGCGACAATCAGCCCCAGCATTTT	CASREGDRGDNQPQHF
few	TRBV29-1	12	NA	TRBJ2-7	TGCAGCGCCAGGGGTGACAATTACGAGCAGTACTTC	CSARGDNYEQYF
NA	TRBV30	15	TRBD1	TRBJ1-1	TGTGCCTGGACTGATGACAGGGGAGGTGGCACTGAAGCTTTCTTT	CAWTDDRGGGTEAFF
NA	TRBV5-1	13	NA	TRBJ1-3	TGCGCCAGCAGCGTAAACAAGGGGGACACCATATATTTT	CASSVNKGDTIYF
NA	TRBV5-6	17	NA	TRBJ1-1	TGTGCCAGCAGCTTGGGGGGCGGGCTGGCGGGGGGCACTGAAGCTTTCTTT	CASSLGGGLAGGTEAFF
NA	TRBV29-1	14	NA	TRBJ1-1	TGCAGCGTTGATTTTGGTCACAGGCCCACTGAAGCTTTCTTT	CSVDFGHRPTEAFF
NA	TRBV29-1	12	NA	TRBJ1-2	TGCAGCGCGGGGGCGACAGCTTATGGCTACACCTTC	CSAGATAYGYTF
NA	TRBV6-5	14	NA	TRBJ1-2	TGTGCCAGCAGCTTAAGATGGGGAAACTATGGCTACACCTTC	CASSLRWGNYGYTF
once	TRBV2	12	TRBD2	TRBJ2-1	TGTGCCAGTAAGCGGGAGGCCGATGAGCAGTTCTTC	CASKREADEQFF
NA	TRBV25-1	10	NA	TRBJ1-2	TGTGCCAGCAGTGATCTCGACTACACCTTC	CASSDLDYTF
NA	TRBV7-3	13	NA	TRBJ2-3	TGTGCCAGCAGCCGGACCGGACGTGATACGCAGTATTTT	CASSRTGRDTQYF
NA	TRBV9	15	NA	TRBJ2-2	TGTGCCAGCAGCCCACCCGGGATGGTCGCCGGGGAGCTGTTTTTT	CASSPPGMVAGELFF
NA	TRBV10-3	11	NA	TRBJ2-1	TGTGCCATCATGGGGGCTAGTGAGCAGTTCTTC	CAIMGASEQFF
NA	TRBV30	17	NA	TRBJ1-2	TGTGCCTGGAGGGGCTCCTGGGGGCAGGGAGCTAACTATGGCTACACCTTC	CAWRGSWGQGANYGYTF
NA	TRBV6-1	14	TRBD1	TRBJ2-7	TGTGCCAGCAGCTCCGGGACAGGGCCAACCGAGCAGTACTTC	CASSSGTGPTEQYF
NA	TRBV5-5	15	NA	TRBJ2-6	TGTGCCAGCAGCTTGGACAGCTCTGGGGCCAACGTCCTGACTTTC	CASSLDSSGANVLTF
once	TRBV28	16	NA	TRBJ2-7	TGTGCCAGCAGTTCCCGGGTGCCAGGGAGAATGTACGAGCAGTACTTC	CASSSRVPGRMYEQYF
NA	TRBV14	14	NA	TRBJ2-7	TGTGCCAGCAGCCAAGCGGTCAGCACCTACGAGCAGTACTTC	CASSQAVSTYEQYF
NA	TRBV6-1	13	TRBD1	TRBJ2-7	TGTGCCAGCGGCCGGACAGGGCCCTACGAGCAGTACTTC	CASGRTGPYEQYF
NA	TRBV29-1	13	NA	TRBJ1-4	TGCAGCGCGAACGGGGGGGATAGAGAAAAACTGTTTTTT	CSANGGDREKLFF
NA	TRBV5-8	16	TRBD1	TRBJ1-4	TGTGCCAGCAGCATGGGACAGGGCCTTGAAAATGAAAAACTGTTTTTT	CASSMGQGLENEKLFF
NA	TRBV5-8	16	TRBD2	TRBJ2-7	TGTGCCAGCAGCCACGGGGGACTAGCAGGCTCCTACGAGCAGTACTTC	CASSHGGLAGSYEQYF
few	TRBV18	13	TRBD1	TRBJ1-5	TGTGCCAGCCAGACAGGGGGTGGTCAGCCCCAGCATTTT	CASQTGGGQPQHF
NA	TRBV30	12	NA	TRBJ1-4	TGTGCCTGGAAACAGGAGGGGGAAAAACTGTTTTTT	CAWKQEGEKLFF
NA	TRBV6-5	13	NA	TRBJ1-1	TGTGCCAGCATCCACCCTCAAGGCACTGAAGCTTTCTTT	CASIHPQGTEAFF
NA	TRBV2	13	TRBD1	TRBJ1-1	TGTGCCAGTAAGGGACAGGGGAACACTGAAGCTTTCTTT	CASKGQGNTEAFF
NA	TRBV7-8	16	NA	TRBJ1-2	TGTGCCAGCAGCTTGTTGAATCCGCCTCCTAACTATGGCTACACCTTC	CASSLLNPPPNYGYTF
NA	TRBV13	15	TRBD2	TRBJ2-3	TGTGCCAGCAGCCCAAGCGGGAGGCCCACAGATACGCAGTATTTT	CASSPSGRPTDTQYF
once	TRBV7-9	13	NA	TRBJ1-2	TGTGCCAGCAGCTTAAGTTATAGCTATGGCTACACCTTC	CASSLSYSYGYTF
few	TRBV10-3	16	NA	TRBJ1-5	TGTGCCATCGGGCCGGGAGTTATAACGGGCAATCAGCCCCAGCATTTT	CAIGPGVITGNQPQHF
NA	TRBV9	16	TRBD2	TRBJ2-3	TGTGCCAGCAGCGTAGGGACTAGCAGAGTGGCAGATACGCAGTATTTT	CASSVGTSRVADTQYF
NA	TRBV5-6	15	NA	TRBJ2-3	TGTGCCAGCAGCTTGGCCGGCACCGGGGGATATACGCAGTATTTT	CASSLAGTGGYTQYF
NA	TRBV5-4	14	NA	TRBJ2-1	TGTGCCAGCAGCCTAACGACTAGAGACAATGAGCAGTTCTTC	CASSLTTRDNEQFF
NA	TRBV19	13	NA	TRBJ1-2	TGTGCCAGTAGTCCCGACCCAGCGAGGGGCTACACCTTC	CASSPDPARGYTF
NA	TRBV25-1	13	NA	TRBJ2-5	TGTGCCAGCAGCGAGTTTCTCGGGGAGACCCAGTACTTC	CASSEFLGETQYF
NA	TRBV6-4	15	TRBD2	TRBJ2-3	TGTGCCAGCAGTGCCTTAGCGGGGCCCACAGATACGCAGTATTTT	CASSALAGPTDTQYF
NA	TRBV9	13	TRBD1	TRBJ1-2	TGTGCCAGCAGCGTAGCCAGGGGGGATGGCTACACCTTC	CASSVARGDGYTF
few	TRBV19	12	NA	TRBJ1-2	TGTGCCAGTAGTATAGTGGGGAGAGGCTACACCTTC	CASSIVGRGYTF
NA	TRBV29-1	14	NA	TRBJ2-5	TGCAGCGTGCGGGACCGACTAACCCAAGAGACCCAGTACTTC	CSVRDRLTQETQYF
NA	TRBV5-1	18	TRBD2	TRBJ2-1	TGCGCCAGCAGCTTGGGATTAGCGGGAAAGGGTTCCTACAATGAGCAGTTCTTC	CASSLGLAGKGSYNEQFF
NA	TRBV5-4	15	NA	TRBJ2-3	TGTGCCAGCAGCTCCCCCCAGGGAACGGCAGATACGCAGTATTTT	CASSSPQGTADTQYF
NA	TRBV6-1	15	TRBD2	TRBJ2-1	TGTGCCAGCAGCGCCCCTAGCGGGGGGGCGGGTGAGCAGTTCTTC	CASSAPSGGAGEQFF
NA	TRBV19	13	NA	TRBJ1-1	TGTGCCAGTACCCAGGGTTCGGGCACTGAAGCTTTCTTT	CASTQGSGTEAFF
NA	TRBV19	12	NA	TRBJ2-5	TGTGCCAGTAAGGGGACTCCGGAGACCCAGTACTTC	CASKGTPETQYF
NA	TRBV7-6	15	NA	TRBJ2-2	TGTGCCAGCAGCTTAGCGGGACAAGCCACCGGGGAGCTGTTTTTT	CASSLAGQATGELFF
NA	TRBV28	15	TRBD1	TRBJ1-4	TGTGCCAGCAGTTCCCCGGGACAGAAAAATGAAAAACTGTTTTTT	CASSSPGQKNEKLFF
NA	TRBV19	16	NA	TRBJ1-2	TGTGCCAGTAGTATTGCTGGCAGCTCTACTAACTATGGCTACACCTTC	CASSIAGSSTNYGYTF
once	TRBV5-1	14	NA	TRBJ2-3	TGCGCCAGCCTGAGGGGGGGAAGCACAGATACGCAGTATTTT	CASLRGGSTDTQYF
NA	TRBV11-3	15	TRBD2	TRBJ2-3	TGTGCCAGCAGCTCTAGCGGGAGTGGGACAGATACGCAGTATTTT	CASSSSGSGTDTQYF
NA	TRBV10-3	10	NA	TRBJ1-2	TGTGCCATCCAGGGCTATGGCTACACCTTC	CAIQGYGYTF
NA	TRBV11-2	15	NA	TRBJ1-1	TGTGCCAGCAGCCCCGGGACTGTTATGAACACTGAAGCTTTCTTT	CASSPGTVMNTEAFF